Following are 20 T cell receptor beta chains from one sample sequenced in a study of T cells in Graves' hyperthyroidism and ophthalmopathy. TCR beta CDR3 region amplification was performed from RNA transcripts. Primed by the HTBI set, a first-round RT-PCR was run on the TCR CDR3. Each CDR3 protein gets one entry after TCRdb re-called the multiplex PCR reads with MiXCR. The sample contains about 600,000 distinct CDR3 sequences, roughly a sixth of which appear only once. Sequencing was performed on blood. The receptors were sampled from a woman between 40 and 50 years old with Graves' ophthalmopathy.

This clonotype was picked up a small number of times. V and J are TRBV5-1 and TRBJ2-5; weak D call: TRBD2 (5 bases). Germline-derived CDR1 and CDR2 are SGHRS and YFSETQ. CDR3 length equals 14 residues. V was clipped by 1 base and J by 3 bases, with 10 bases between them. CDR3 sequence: CASSLIPGEETQYF. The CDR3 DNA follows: TGCGCCAGCAGCTTGATCCCCGGGGAAGAGACCCAGTACTTC.

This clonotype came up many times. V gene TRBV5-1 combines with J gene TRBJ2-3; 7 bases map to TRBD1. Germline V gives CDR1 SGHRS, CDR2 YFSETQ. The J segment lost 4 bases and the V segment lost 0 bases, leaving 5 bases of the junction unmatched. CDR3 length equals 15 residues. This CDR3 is CASSLDIGGPDTQYF. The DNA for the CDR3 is TGCGCCAGCAGCTTGGATATAGGGGGCCCAGATACGCAGTATTTT.

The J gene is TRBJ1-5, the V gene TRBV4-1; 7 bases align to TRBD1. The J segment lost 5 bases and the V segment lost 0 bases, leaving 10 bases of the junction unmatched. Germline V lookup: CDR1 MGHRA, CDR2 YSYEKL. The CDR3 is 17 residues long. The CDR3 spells CASSQDFRTGFYQPQHF. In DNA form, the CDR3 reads TGCGCCAGCAGCCAAGATTTCCGGACAGGATTTTATCAGCCCCAGCATTTT.

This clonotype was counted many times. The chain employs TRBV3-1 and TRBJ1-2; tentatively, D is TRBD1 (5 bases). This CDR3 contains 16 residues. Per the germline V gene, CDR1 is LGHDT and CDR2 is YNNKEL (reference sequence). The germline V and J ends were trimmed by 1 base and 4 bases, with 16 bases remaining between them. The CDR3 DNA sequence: TGTGCCAGCAGCCAAGGAGGAGGGGCCAGGGCCTATGGCTACACCTTC. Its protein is CASSQGGGARAYGYTF.

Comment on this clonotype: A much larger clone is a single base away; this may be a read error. Here the CDR3 reads CTISPQGKQPQHF. CDR3 DNA sequence: TGTACCATCAGCCCGCAGGGAAAACAGCCCCAGCATTTT. This rearrangement joins TRBV10-3 to TRBJ1-5; D perhaps matches TRBD1 (5 bases). The CDR3 totals 13 residues. Germline-derived CDR1 and CDR2 are ENHRY and SYGVKD.

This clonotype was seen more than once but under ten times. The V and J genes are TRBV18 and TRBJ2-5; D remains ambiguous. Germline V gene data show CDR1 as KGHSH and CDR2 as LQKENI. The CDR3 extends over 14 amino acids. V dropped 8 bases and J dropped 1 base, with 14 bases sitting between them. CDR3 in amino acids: CASATAGIQETQYF. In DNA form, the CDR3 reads TGTGCCAGCGCCACTGCTGGAATCCAAGAGACCCAGTACTTC.

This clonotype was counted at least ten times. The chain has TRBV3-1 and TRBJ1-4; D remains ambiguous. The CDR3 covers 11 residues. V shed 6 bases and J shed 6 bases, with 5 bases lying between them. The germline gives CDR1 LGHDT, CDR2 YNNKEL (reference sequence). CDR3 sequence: CASSGYEKLFF. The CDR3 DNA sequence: TGTGCCAGCAGTGGATATGAAAAACTGTTTTTT.

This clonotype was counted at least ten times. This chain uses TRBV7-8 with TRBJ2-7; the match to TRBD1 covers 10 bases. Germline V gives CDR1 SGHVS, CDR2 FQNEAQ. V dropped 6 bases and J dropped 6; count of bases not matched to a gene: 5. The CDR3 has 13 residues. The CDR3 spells CASRRTGGGEQYF. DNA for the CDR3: TGTGCCAGCAGAAGGACAGGGGGGGGCGAGCAGTACTTC.

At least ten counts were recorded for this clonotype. The CDR3 here is CASSPSSTNEKLFF. The CDR3 bases are TGTGCCAGCTCACCAAGTTCAACTAATGAAAAACTGTTTTTT. The chain couples TRBV18 to TRBJ1-4; D gene unclear. The CDR3 sequence is 14 residues long. CDR1 KGHSH and CDR2 LQKENI come from the germline V gene. Trimming cost V 2 bases and J 0 bases, with 4 bases left between them.

CDR3 DNA sequence: TGCAGTGCTAGGCCGGAGTCAGCAAGTCAGCCCCAGCATTTT. Protein: CSARPESASQPQHF. The chain links TRBV20-1 to TRBJ1-5; D gene ambiguous. This CDR3 has 14 residues. V gave up 3 bases and J gave up 6 bases, with 15 bases separating them. CDR1 is DFQATT, CDR2 SNEGSKA, per germline (reference sequence).

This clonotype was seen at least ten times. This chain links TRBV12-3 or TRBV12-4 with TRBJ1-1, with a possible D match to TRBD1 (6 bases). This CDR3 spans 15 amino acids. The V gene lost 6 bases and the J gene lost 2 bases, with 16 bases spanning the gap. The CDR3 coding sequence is TGTGCCAGCAGCCCCGGGGGACATAGAAACACTGAAGCTTTCTTT. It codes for CASSPGGHRNTEAFF.

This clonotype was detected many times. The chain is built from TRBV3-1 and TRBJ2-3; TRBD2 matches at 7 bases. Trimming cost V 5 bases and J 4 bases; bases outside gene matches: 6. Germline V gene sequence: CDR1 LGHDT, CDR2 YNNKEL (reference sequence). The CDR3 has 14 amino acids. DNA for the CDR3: TGTGCCAGCAGCGGGCGCGGGGGTGCAGATACGCAGTATTTT. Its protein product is CASSGRGGADTQYF.

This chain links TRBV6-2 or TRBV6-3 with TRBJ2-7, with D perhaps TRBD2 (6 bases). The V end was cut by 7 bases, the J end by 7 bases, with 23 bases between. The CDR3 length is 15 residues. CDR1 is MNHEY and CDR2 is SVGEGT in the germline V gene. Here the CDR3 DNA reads TGTGCCAGCACCAAAGCCGGGGGTTCACACAATGAGCAGTACTTC. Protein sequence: CASTKAGGSHNEQYF.

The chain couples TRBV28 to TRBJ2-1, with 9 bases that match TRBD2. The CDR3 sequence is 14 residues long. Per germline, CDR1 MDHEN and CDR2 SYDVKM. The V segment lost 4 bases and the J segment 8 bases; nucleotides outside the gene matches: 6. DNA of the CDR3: TGTGCCAGCAGTTCCTCTGCGGGAGGGGATGAGCAGTTCTTC. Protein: CASSSSAGGDEQFF.

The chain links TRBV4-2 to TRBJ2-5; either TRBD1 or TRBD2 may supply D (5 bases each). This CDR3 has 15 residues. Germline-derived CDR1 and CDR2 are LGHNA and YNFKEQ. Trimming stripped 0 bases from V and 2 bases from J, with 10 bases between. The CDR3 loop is CASSQDEGMQETQYF. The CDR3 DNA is TGTGCCAGCAGCCAAGATGAGGGGATGCAAGAGACCCAGTACTTC.

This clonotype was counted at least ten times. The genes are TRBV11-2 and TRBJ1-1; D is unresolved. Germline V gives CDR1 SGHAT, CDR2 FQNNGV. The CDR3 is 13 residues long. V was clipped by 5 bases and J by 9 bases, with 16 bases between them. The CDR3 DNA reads TGTGCCAGCAGCCGTGACCGGGTTAAAAAAGCTTTCTTT. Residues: CASSRDRVKKAFF.

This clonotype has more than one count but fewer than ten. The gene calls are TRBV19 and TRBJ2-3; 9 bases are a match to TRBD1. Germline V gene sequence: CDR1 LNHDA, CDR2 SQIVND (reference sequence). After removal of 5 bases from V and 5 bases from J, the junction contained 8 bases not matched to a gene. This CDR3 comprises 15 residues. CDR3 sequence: CASSASGTGLDTQYF. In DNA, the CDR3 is TGTGCCAGTAGTGCCTCCGGGACAGGGTTAGATACGCAGTATTTT. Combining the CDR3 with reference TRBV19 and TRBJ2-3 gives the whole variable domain DGGITQSPKYLFRKEGQNVTLSCEQNLNHDAMYWYRQDPGQGLRLIYYSQIVNDFQKGDIAEGYSVSREKKESFPLTVTSAQKNPTAFYLCASSASGTGLDTQYFGPGTRLTVL.

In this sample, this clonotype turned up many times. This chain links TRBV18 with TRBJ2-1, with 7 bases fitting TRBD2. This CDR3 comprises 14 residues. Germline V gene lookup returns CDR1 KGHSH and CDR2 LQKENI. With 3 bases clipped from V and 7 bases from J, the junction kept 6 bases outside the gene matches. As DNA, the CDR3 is TGTGCCAGCTCACCTGAAGGGACTACAAATGAGCAGTTCTTC. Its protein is CASSPEGTTNEQFF.

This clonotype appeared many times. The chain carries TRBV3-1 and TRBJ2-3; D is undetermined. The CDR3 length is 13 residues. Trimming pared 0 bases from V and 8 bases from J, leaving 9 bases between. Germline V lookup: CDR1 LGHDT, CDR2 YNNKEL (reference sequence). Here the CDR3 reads CASSQEGQGTQYF. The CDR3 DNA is TGTGCCAGCAGCCAAGAAGGGCAAGGTACGCAGTATTTT.

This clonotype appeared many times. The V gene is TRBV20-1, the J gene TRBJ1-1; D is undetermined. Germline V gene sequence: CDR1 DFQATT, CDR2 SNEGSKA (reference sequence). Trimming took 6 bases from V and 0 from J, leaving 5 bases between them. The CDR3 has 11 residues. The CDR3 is CSAELNTEAFF. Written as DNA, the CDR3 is TGCAGTGCAGAACTGAACACTGAAGCTTTCTTT.